Below, 19 T cell receptor beta chains from the same sample are listed, as sequenced in a study of blood T cell repertoires in COVID-19. Here immunoSEQ multiplex PCR was the method, and the copy in TCRdb shows in-frame clones only, minus some. The sample shows some 300,000 clones, more than 75% of them seen only once. The sequencing input was PBMCs or T cells enriched from blood (not recorded which). The source of these receptors is a woman aged 60-75 years in a cohort exposed to, infected with or recovered from COVID-19 (not recorded which).

V is TRBV28 and J is TRBJ1-4, with D unclear. The CDR3 consists of 12 residues. V was pared by 4 bases and J by 4 bases, with 4 bases between. Germline CDR1 reads MDHEN; CDR2 reads SYDVKM. CDR3 bases: TGTGCCAGCAGTTCCAGTAATGAAAAACTGTTTTTT. Its protein product is CASSSSNEKLFF.

The chain joins TRBV3-1 (or the pseudogene TRBV3-2) to TRBJ2-7, with D tentatively TRBD2 (6 bases). The V and J ends lost 3 bases and 7 bases respectively, with 13 bases between them. Germline V gene sequence: CDR1 LGHDT, CDR2 YNNKEL (reference sequence). The CDR3 runs to 13 residues. The DNA of the CDR3 is TGTGCCAGCAGCCAGTCACTAGGAGGGGAGCAGTACTTC. This translates into CASSQSLGGEQYF.

The rearrangement joins TRBV5-1 to TRBJ2-3, with 7 bases aligning to TRBD2. This CDR3 spans 18 amino acids. V trimming: 0 bases; J trimming: 2 bases; junction bases outside the gene matches: 12. CDR1 and CDR2 (germline): SGHRS, YFSETQ. The CDR3, as DNA: TGCGCCAGCAGCTTGGACCCAGGCGGGGGATACAACACAGATACGCAGTATTTT. Amino acids: CASSLDPGGGYNTDTQYF.

This chain links TRBV30 with TRBJ1-4; tentatively, D is TRBD1 (6 bases). The germline CDR1 and CDR2 sequences are GTSNPN and SVGIG (reference sequence). The CDR3 has 16 amino acids. Trimming took 0 bases from V and 3 from J, leaving 14 bases between them. The CDR3 nucleotides read TGTGCCTGGAGTGTACGATGGGGGCGGGCTAATGAAAAACTGTTTTTT. Encoded protein: CAWSVRWGRANEKLFF.

The rearrangement joins TRBV6-5 to TRBJ1-1, with TRBD1 identical over 12 bases. V was clipped by 5 bases and J by 4 bases; unmatched bases: 2. Germline CDR1 is MNHEY and CDR2 is SVGAGI. The length of the CDR3 is 14 residues. The CDR3 DNA sequence: TGTGCCAGCAGTCGGGACAGGGGGCCCACTGAAGCTTTCTTT. Protein product: CASSRDRGPTEAFF.

V usage is TRBV18 and J usage is TRBJ1-1; the match to TRBD1 covers 10 bases. The ends lost 3 bases at V and 1 base at J; junction bases unmatched: 8. The CDR3 sequence is 17 residues long. Germline V gene lookup returns CDR1 KGHSH and CDR2 LQKENI. The CDR3 region has the DNA TGTGCCAGCTCACCGTTGAGGGACAGGGGACCGAACACTGAAGCTTTCTTT. Encoded protein: CASSPLRDRGPNTEAFF.

This chain links TRBV28 with TRBJ1-3; D may be TRBD1 (5 bases). CDR3 length: 17 amino acids. CDR1 is MDHEN, CDR2 SYDVKM, per germline. V gave up 4 bases and J gave up 0 bases, with 16 bases separating them. The CDR3 sequence is CASSWGERLRSGNTIYF. CDR3 nucleotide sequence: TGTGCCAGCAGTTGGGGGGAGCGGCTTCGCTCTGGAAACACCATATATTTT.

The rearrangement joins TRBV6-6 to TRBJ1-5; TRBD1 is a possible D gene (5 bases). V was trimmed by 6 bases and J by 4 bases, leaving 16 bases between them. The CDR3 contains 15 residues. CDR1 is MNHNY and CDR2 is SVGAGI in the germline V gene (reference sequence). CDR3 bases: TGTGCCAGCAGACCCGGGGGGGGGTCAAATCAGCCCCAGCATTTT. Amino acid sequence: CASRPGGGSNQPQHF.

The V and J genes are TRBV9 and TRBJ2-5; TRBD2 agrees at 9 bases. CDR1 is SGDLS, CDR2 YYNGEE, per germline. The CDR3 totals 14 residues. J gave up 3 bases and V 4 bases, and 4 bases lay outside the gene matches. The CDR3 spells CASSLGLAKETQYF. DNA of the CDR3: TGTGCCAGCAGCCTAGGACTAGCGAAAGAGACCCAGTACTTC.

This rearrangement joins TRBV7-2 to TRBJ1-4, with 7 nucleotides matching TRBD1. Germline lookup yields CDR1 SGHTA and CDR2 FQGNSA. The trim removed 1 base at V and 7 bases at J, leaving 6 bases unmatched. The CDR3 extends over 15 amino acids. CDR3 amino acids: CASSLVVGGGEKLFF. The DNA of the CDR3 is TGTGCCAGCAGCTTAGTGGTAGGGGGCGGTGAAAAACTGTTTTTT. Full variable domain (remainder filled in from reference TRBV7-2 and TRBJ1-4): GAGVSQSPSNKVTEKGKDVELRCDPISGHTALYWYRQSLGQGLEFLIYFQGNSAPDKSGLPSDRFSAERTGGSVSTLTIQRTQQEDSAVYLCASSLVVGGGEKLFFGSGTQLSVL.

This clone was seen only once. The chain is built from TRBV11-2 and TRBJ1-2, with a possible D match to TRBD1 (6 bases). The germline V and J ends were trimmed by 3 bases and 4 bases, with 12 bases remaining between them. Germline V gene data show CDR1 as SGHAT and CDR2 as FQNNGV. CDR3 length: 14 residues. CDR3 loop: CASSFGQGTYGYTF. DNA of the CDR3: TGTGCCAGCAGCTTTGGGCAGGGGACCTATGGCTACACCTTC.

Comment on this clone: This sample includes further DNA sequences coding for the same CDR3. V and J are TRBV4-1 and TRBJ2-7, with 7 bases fitting TRBD1. Germline CDR1 reads MGHRA; CDR2 reads YSYEKL. The CDR3 extends over 16 amino acids. V lost 0 bases and J lost 0; bases outside the gene matches: 5. CDR3 nucleotide sequence: TGCGCCAGCAGCCAAGATTGGCCAGGGGGCTCCTACGAGCAGTACTTC. Translated, it gives CASSQDWPGGSYEQYF.

The CDR3 loop reads CASSRTGGGDYGYTF. CDR3 DNA sequence: TGTGCCAGCAGTCGGACAGGGGGCGGGGACTATGGCTACACCTTC. The chain combines TRBV28 with TRBJ1-2; TRBD1 agrees at 11 bases. The CDR3 is 15 amino acids. The germline CDR1 and CDR2 sequences are MDHEN and SYDVKM. Germline trimming cut 5 bases from V and 3 bases from J; bases unmatched to any gene: 5.

The V call is TRBV28, the J call TRBJ1-5, with D tentatively TRBD1 (6 bases). The CDR3 extends over 15 amino acids. Germline CDR1 MDHEN, CDR2 SYDVKM. The germline V and J ends were trimmed by 5 bases and 1 base, with 12 bases remaining between them. CDR3 DNA sequence: TGTGCCAGCAGTCCCCTCGGACAGAGCAATCAGCCCCAGCATTTT. Its translation: CASSPLGQSNQPQHF.

The chain couples TRBV5-6 to TRBJ2-2, with 9 bases fitting TRBD2. Germline CDR1 is SGHDT and CDR2 is YYEEEE. The CDR3 extends over 14 amino acids. The junction had 4 bases not matched to a gene; V was cut back by 4 bases and J by 6 bases. CDR3 in amino acids: CASSRLAVSGELFF. DNA of the CDR3: TGTGCCAGCAGCCGACTAGCGGTATCCGGGGAGCTGTTTTTT.

The genes are TRBV30 and TRBJ2-5; possibly TRBD1 for D (5 bases). Trimming stripped 1 base from V and 1 base from J, with 10 bases between. This CDR3 has 14 residues. The germline CDR1 and CDR2 sequences are GTSNPN and SVGIG (reference sequence). The CDR3 spells CAWSEWGRQETQYF. The CDR3 bases are TGTGCCTGGAGTGAGTGGGGCCGCCAAGAGACCCAGTACTTC. The full variable domain, with the rest looked up from reference TRBV30 and TRBJ2-5, is SQTIHQWPATLVQPVGSPLSLECTVEGTSNPNLYWYRQAAGRGLQLLFYSVGIGQISSEVPQNLSASRPQDRQFILSSKKLLLSDSGFYLCAWSEWGRQETQYFGPGTRLLVL.

The gene calls are TRBV7-8 and TRBJ2-2; no clear D. The germline V gene encodes CDR1 SGHVS and CDR2 FQNEAQ. V lost 5 bases, J lost 2 bases, and 15 bases lay in between. This CDR3 has 16 amino acids. CDR3 residues: CASSPALVPNTGELFF. The CDR3, as DNA: TGTGCCAGCAGCCCAGCACTTGTTCCCAACACCGGGGAGCTGTTTTTT. Full variable domain (outside the CDR3, taken from reference TRBV7-8 and TRBJ2-2): GAGVSQSPRYKVAKRGQDVALRCDPISGHVSLFWYQQALGQGPEFLTYFQNEAQLDKSGLPSDRFFAERPEGSVSTLKIQRTQQEDSAVYLCASSPALVPNTGELFFGEGSRLTVL.

The chain combines TRBV6-5 with TRBJ2-1, with unresolved D. Germline CDR1 is MNHEY and CDR2 is SVGAGI. This CDR3 is 14 amino acids long. V lost 6 bases, J lost 5 bases, and 14 bases lay in between. This CDR3 reads CASSHLRQHNEQFF. The CDR3 DNA follows: TGTGCCAGCAGCCATCTTCGACAACACAATGAGCAGTTCTTC.

The rearrangement joins TRBV5-6 to TRBJ2-5, with D tentatively TRBD1 (6 bases). V gave up 1 base and J gave up 2 bases, with 18 bases separating them. CDR3 size: 17 residues. The V gene's germline CDR1 is SGHDT and CDR2 YYEEEE. CDR3 amino acids: CASSLWKWGTSQETQYF. CDR3 DNA sequence: TGTGCCAGCAGCTTGTGGAAGTGGGGGACAAGTCAAGAGACCCAGTACTTC.